This is a list of T cell receptor beta chains from one sample in a study of technical replicates of blood from several donors. Sequencing used immunoSEQ multiplex PCR; TCRdb keeps in-frame clones, though not all of them. The sample consists of 11,000 to 15,000 clones, approximately 81% of them appearing once. Sequenced material: PBMCs. These receptors all stem from a human donor in good health. CDR3s include the opening cysteine and the closing phenylalanine or tryptophan. The D gene is left open where the match is weak. A row's size may be missing; if present it is once, few, many or a size class.

size,J,V,D,DNA,CDR3
.,TRBJ2-7,TRBV7-6,TRBD1,TGTGCCAGCAGCTTAGTACAGGGGGCTCACGAGCAGTACTTC,CASSLVQGAHEQYF
.,TRBJ2-5,TRBV20-1,.,TGCAGTGCTAGCCCCGAAGAGACCCAGTACTTC,CSASPEETQYF
.,TRBJ2-1,TRBV10-3,TRBD1,TGTGCCTCAGGGACAGGAGACTACAATGAGCAGTTCTTC,CASGTGDYNEQFF
.,TRBJ1-3,TRBV2,TRBD1,TGTGCCAGCAGCGAACAGGGGATGGGAAGCACCATATATTTT,CASSEQGMGSTIYF
once,TRBJ1-3,TRBV28,TRBD1,TGTGCCAGCAGTTTACCCGCGGACAGGGCTTCTGGAAACACCATATATTTT,CASSLPADRASGNTIYF
.,TRBJ2-5,TRBV5-1,TRBD2,TGCGCCAGCAGCCGACTAGCGGGAGAAGAGACCCAGTACTTC,CASSRLAGEETQYF
.,TRBJ2-7,TRBV15,TRBD2,TGTGCCACCAGCAGCCAGACTAGCACCGAGCAGTACTTC,CATSSQTSTEQYF
.,TRBJ2-7,TRBV6-6,.,TGTGCCAGCAGTTACGGGCAGGGTGAGAGCTCCTACGAGCAGTACTTC,CASSYGQGESSYEQYF
.,TRBJ1-2,TRBV30,.,TGTGCCTGGAGTTACACAGGCGCTTATGGCTACACCTTC,CAWSYTGAYGYTF
.,TRBJ2-1,TRBV6-6,TRBD2,TGTGCCAGCAGTTCCTTTGGAATAGCGGGAAACACAGAGCAGTTCTTC,CASSSFGIAGNTEQFF
.,TRBJ1-3,TRBV21-1,.,TGTGCCAGCAGCAACGGACAGGGCCCAAGAAACACCATATATTTT,CASSNGQGPRNTIYF
.,TRBJ2-7,TRBV6-1,.,TGTGCCAGTCAACTGGTCACTTGGAGCTCCTACGAGCAGTACTTC,CASQLVTWSSYEQYF
.,TRBJ1-1,TRBV9,.,TGTGCCAGCAGCGTAGTTCCGGGTTCTGAAGCTTTCTTT,CASSVVPGSEAFF
.,TRBJ2-7,TRBV5-1,TRBD2,TGCGCCAGCAGTTCTATAGCGGGAGGCACCTACGAGCAGTACTTC,CASSSIAGGTYEQYF
.,TRBJ2-3,TRBV10-3,.,TGTGCCATCAGTGAAAGGGGGAGCTTTTCAGCAGATACGCAGTATTTT,CAISERGSFSADTQYF
.,TRBJ2-5,TRBV28,TRBD2,TGTGCCAGCAGGGACCCTAGCGGGACGAAAGAGACCCAGTACTTC,CASRDPSGTKETQYF
few,TRBJ2-1,TRBV5-1,.,TGCGCCAGCAGCTTGGACGCGAATGAGCAGTTCTTC,CASSLDANEQFF
.,TRBJ2-3,TRBV11-2,.,TGTGCCAGCAGCTTAGTTCCACGAGGTACGCAGTATTTT,CASSLVPRGTQYF
.,TRBJ2-7,TRBV28,.,TGTGCCAGCAGTTTGGCGGCAGGGGTCCGCCACGAGCAGTACTTC,CASSLAAGVRHEQYF
.,TRBJ2-2,TRBV7-6,TRBD1,TGTGCCAGCAGCGGACAGGTCGGGACCGGGGAGCTGTTTTTT,CASSGQVGTGELFF
.,TRBJ2-3,TRBV7-6,.,TGTGCCAGCAGCTTAAACCTAGCTGGGGATACGCAGTATTTT,CASSLNLAGDTQYF
.,TRBJ2-4,TRBV28,TRBD2,TGTGCCAGCAGTGCCCCTGGACTAGTTACTCAGTACTTC,CASSAPGLVTQYF
.,TRBJ2-7,TRBV6-1,TRBD2,TGTGCCAGCAGTGATGGGGCGGGAGCCCCGCACGAGCAGTACTTC,CASSDGAGAPHEQYF
.,TRBJ2-3,TRBV6-1,TRBD1,TGTGCCAGCAAGGACAGGGGAGAAGCAGATACGCAGTATTTT,CASKDRGEADTQYF
.,TRBJ1-3,TRBV30,.,TGTGCCTGGGGACGGGGGATTGGAAACACCATATATTTT,CAWGRGIGNTIYF
.,TRBJ1-1,TRBV6-1,TRBD1,TGTGCCAGCAGTGGACAGGGTAACACTGAAGCTTTCTTT,CASSGQGNTEAFF
.,TRBJ2-2,TRBV7-9,TRBD1,TGTGCCAGCAGCCGGGGACAGGGGAACACCGGGGAGCTGTTTTTT,CASSRGQGNTGELFF
.,TRBJ1-1,TRBV21-1,.,TGTGCCAGCAGCAATGCCGGGGTTGACGAGGGCACTGAAGCTTTCTTT,CASSNAGVDEGTEAFF
.,TRBJ1-1,TRBV10-2,.,TGCGCCACCCGCCAGGGATGGACTGAAGCTTTCTTT,CATRQGWTEAFF
.,TRBJ2-3,TRBV2,.,TGTGCCAGCAGCCCCTGGGCAGGGAACACAGATACGCAGTATTTT,CASSPWAGNTDTQYF
few,TRBJ1-2,TRBV6-1,.,TGTGCCAGCAGTGATGCCAGGGCAAGGGTCTATGGCTACACCTTC,CASSDARARVYGYTF
.,TRBJ2-1,TRBV2,.,TGTGCCAGCAGCCCCTCCTATGAGCAGTTCTTC,CASSPSYEQFF
.,TRBJ2-6,TRBV5-1,TRBD1,TGCGCCAGCAGCCCGCCCCCGGGACAGGGGGCGCCTGGGGCCAACGTCCTGACTTTC,CASSPPPGQGAPGANVLTF
.,TRBJ2-4,TRBV6-1,TRBD2,TGTGCCAGCAGTGGTGGGGGACTAGCGGGGGTCGGGGACATTCAGTACTTC,CASSGGGLAGVGDIQYF
.,TRBJ2-3,TRBV7-9,.,TGTGCCAGCAGCCTCGGTTCCGCCGATACGCAGTATTTT,CASSLGSADTQYF
.,TRBJ2-7,TRBV7-6,TRBD2,TGTGCCAGCAGCCCCGGGACTAGCGGACCTGTCGTCGAGCAGTACTTC,CASSPGTSGPVVEQYF
once,TRBJ1-5,TRBV19,TRBD1,TGTGCCAGTAGTTTAGGGACAGGGGCCCTATCCCAGCATTTT,CASSLGTGALSQHF